A selection of T cell receptor beta chains follows, all from one sample in a study of Ad26.COV2.S vaccination and SARS-CoV-2 variants. Using immunoSEQ multiplex PCR, the repertoire was profiled, and TCRdb retains in-frame clones only, with some absent. The sample consists of fewer than 600,000 clones, 89% of them appearing once. Sequenced here: peripheral blood, sampled in a trial of Ad26.COV2.S vaccine versus placebo. The receptors shown here come from a person between 18 and 65 years old who received the Ad26.COV2.S COVID-19 vaccine or a placebo. The CDR3 runs from the conserved cysteine through the conserved F or W. Each record gives: D gene, J gene, V gene, clone size, CDR3 protein, CDR3 DNA. A D gene is named only where the DNA matches it firmly. Rows may omit the clone size; those that give it use once, few, many or a size class.

d_call: NA; j_call: TRBJ2-2; v_call: TRBV18; clone_size: NA; cdr3_aa: CASSLGGWTGELFF; cdr3_nt: TGTGCCAGCTCCCTCGGGGGATGGACCGGGGAGCTGTTTTTT
d_call: TRBD2; j_call: TRBJ2-1; v_call: TRBV28; clone_size: NA; cdr3_aa: CASSQTSGGGLYNEQFF; cdr3_nt: TGTGCCAGCAGCCAGACTAGCGGGGGGGGTCTATACAATGAGCAGTTCTTC
d_call: NA; j_call: TRBJ1-1; v_call: TRBV20-1; clone_size: few; cdr3_aa: CSADPDSEAFF; cdr3_nt: TGCAGTGCTGATCCTGACAGTGAAGCTTTCTTT
d_call: TRBD1; j_call: TRBJ2-7; v_call: TRBV6-2/TRBV6-3; clone_size: NA; cdr3_aa: CASSYSLQGDSSYEQYF; cdr3_nt: TGTGCCAGCAGTTACTCCTTACAGGGGGATTCCTCCTACGAGCAGTACTTC
d_call: TRBD1; j_call: TRBJ1-2; v_call: TRBV18; clone_size: NA; cdr3_aa: CASSPPGDRAGGYTF; cdr3_nt: TGTGCCAGCTCACCACCCGGGGACAGGGCAGGGGGCTACACCTTC
d_call: NA; j_call: TRBJ1-2; v_call: TRBV6-5; clone_size: NA; cdr3_aa: CASKEGAVWYGYTF; cdr3_nt: TGTGCCAGCAAGGAGGGAGCGGTTTGGTATGGCTACACCTTC
d_call: TRBD2; j_call: TRBJ2-7; v_call: TRBV6-2/TRBV6-3; clone_size: NA; cdr3_aa: CASSSPTSGARSYEQYF; cdr3_nt: TGTGCCAGCAGTTCTCCTACTAGCGGGGCACGCTCCTACGAGCAGTACTTC
d_call: NA; j_call: TRBJ2-1; v_call: TRBV5-4; clone_size: NA; cdr3_aa: CASSRTASSYNEQFF; cdr3_nt: TGTGCCAGCAGCCGTACGGCTAGCTCCTACAATGAGCAGTTCTTC
d_call: NA; j_call: TRBJ1-4; v_call: TRBV30; clone_size: NA; cdr3_aa: CAWSVMGKLFF; cdr3_nt: TGTGCCTGGAGTGTTATGGGAAAACTGTTTTTT
d_call: TRBD1; j_call: TRBJ2-2; v_call: TRBV10-1; clone_size: NA; cdr3_aa: CASSENNRGRTGELFF; cdr3_nt: TGCGCCAGCAGTGAGAATAACAGGGGGCGGACCGGGGAGCTGTTTTTT
d_call: NA; j_call: TRBJ2-2; v_call: TRBV18; clone_size: NA; cdr3_aa: CASSPPSPQNVGELFF; cdr3_nt: TGTGCCAGCTCACCCCCTTCCCCGCAGAATGTCGGGGAGCTGTTTTTT
d_call: NA; j_call: TRBJ1-3; v_call: TRBV9; clone_size: once; cdr3_aa: CASSVSGPPGNTIYF; cdr3_nt: TGTGCCAGCAGCGTATCAGGGCCACCTGGAAACACCATATATTTT
d_call: TRBD2; j_call: TRBJ2-1; v_call: TRBV5-1; clone_size: NA; cdr3_aa: CASSLESSGSTGSNEQFF; cdr3_nt: TGCGCCAGCAGCTTGGAGTCTAGCGGGAGCACCGGATCCAATGAGCAGTTCTTC
d_call: NA; j_call: TRBJ1-4; v_call: TRBV5-1; clone_size: NA; cdr3_aa: CASSLYNPENEKLFF; cdr3_nt: TGCGCCAGCAGCTTGTACAACCCCGAGAATGAAAAACTGTTTTTT
d_call: TRBD1; j_call: TRBJ2-3; v_call: TRBV6-6; clone_size: once; cdr3_aa: CASSPEGTGGFPTQYF; cdr3_nt: TGTGCCAGCAGTCCCGAGGGTACAGGGGGCTTCCCTACGCAGTATTTT
d_call: NA; j_call: TRBJ2-7; v_call: TRBV10-3; clone_size: NA; cdr3_aa: CAPQGRHGFINRASYEQYF; cdr3_nt: TGTGCCCCTCAGGGGCGACATGGCTTCATAAATAGAGCCTCCTACGAGCAGTACTTC
d_call: NA; j_call: TRBJ2-7; v_call: TRBV11-2; clone_size: NA; cdr3_aa: CASSARDGPYEQYF; cdr3_nt: TGTGCCAGCAGCGCCCGGGACGGACCCTACGAGCAGTACTTC
d_call: TRBD1; j_call: TRBJ1-2; v_call: TRBV7-2; clone_size: NA; cdr3_aa: CASSGQGPLYGYTF; cdr3_nt: TGTGCCAGCAGTGGACAGGGCCCCCTCTATGGCTACACCTTC
d_call: NA; j_call: TRBJ1-2; v_call: TRBV11-2; clone_size: NA; cdr3_aa: CASSLDPVYGYTF; cdr3_nt: TGTGCCAGCAGCTTAGATCCCGTCTATGGCTACACCTTC
d_call: NA; j_call: TRBJ2-2; v_call: TRBV27; clone_size: NA; cdr3_aa: CASSLSRDYTGELFF; cdr3_nt: TGTGCCAGCAGTTTATCAAGGGATTACACCGGGGAGCTGTTTTTT
d_call: NA; j_call: TRBJ1-2; v_call: TRBV3-1/TRBV3-2; clone_size: NA; cdr3_aa: CASSQVTEFYGYTF; cdr3_nt: TGTGCCAGCAGCCAAGTAACAGAATTCTATGGCTACACCTTC
d_call: NA; j_call: TRBJ2-7; v_call: TRBV13; clone_size: NA; cdr3_aa: CASSSTGRSYEQYF; cdr3_nt: TGTGCCAGCAGCTCGACAGGTCGATCCTACGAGCAGTACTTC
d_call: TRBD1; j_call: TRBJ1-6; v_call: TRBV10-3; clone_size: NA; cdr3_aa: CAISELGQGSSPLHF; cdr3_nt: TGTGCCATCAGTGAGCTGGGACAGGGTAGCTCACCCCTCCACTTT
d_call: NA; j_call: TRBJ1-2; v_call: TRBV19; clone_size: NA; cdr3_aa: CASSPRDGDYGYTF; cdr3_nt: TGTGCCAGTAGTCCCCGGGACGGAGACTATGGCTACACCTTC
d_call: NA; j_call: TRBJ2-7; v_call: TRBV7-9; clone_size: once; cdr3_aa: CASSLATSGEQYF; cdr3_nt: TGTGCCAGCAGCTTAGCGACCTCCGGCGAGCAGTACTTC
d_call: NA; j_call: TRBJ1-5; v_call: TRBV19; clone_size: few; cdr3_aa: CASSDPLDGRNQPQHF; cdr3_nt: TGTGCCAGTAGCGATCCCTTGGACGGAAGAAATCAGCCCCAGCATTTT
d_call: NA; j_call: TRBJ2-3; v_call: TRBV7-3; clone_size: NA; cdr3_aa: CASSDQISTDTQYF; cdr3_nt: TGTGCCAGCAGTGACCAAATCAGCACAGATACGCAGTATTTT
d_call: NA; j_call: TRBJ2-1; v_call: TRBV6-2/TRBV6-3; clone_size: NA; cdr3_aa: CASSRGVEQFF; cdr3_nt: TGTGCCAGCAGTCGTGGGGTAGAGCAGTTCTTC
d_call: TRBD2; j_call: TRBJ2-3; v_call: TRBV14; clone_size: NA; cdr3_aa: CASSPGGSGGADTQYF; cdr3_nt: TGTGCCAGCAGCCCGGGCGGGAGTGGGGGAGCAGATACGCAGTATTTT
d_call: NA; j_call: TRBJ2-1; v_call: TRBV21-1; clone_size: NA; cdr3_aa: CASSIWPEYNEQFF; cdr3_nt: TGTGCCAGCAGCATATGGCCAGAGTACAATGAGCAGTTCTTC
d_call: NA; j_call: TRBJ2-7; v_call: TRBV19; clone_size: NA; cdr3_aa: CASKGGRGGEQYF; cdr3_nt: TGTGCCAGTAAGGGGGGACGGGGCGGCGAGCAGTACTTC
d_call: TRBD2; j_call: TRBJ2-3; v_call: TRBV3-1/TRBV3-2; clone_size: NA; cdr3_aa: CASSQTSGTDTQYF; cdr3_nt: TGTGCCAGCAGCCAAACTAGCGGGACAGATACGCAGTATTTT
d_call: NA; j_call: TRBJ1-1; v_call: TRBV28; clone_size: NA; cdr3_aa: CASSFTLLGIPEAFF; cdr3_nt: TGTGCCAGCAGTTTTACTCTTCTTGGGATCCCTGAAGCTTTCTTT
d_call: NA; j_call: TRBJ2-1; v_call: TRBV30; clone_size: NA; cdr3_aa: CAWSTSALYNEQFF; cdr3_nt: TGTGCCTGGAGTACCAGCGCTCTCTACAATGAGCAGTTCTTC
d_call: NA; j_call: TRBJ2-4; v_call: TRBV7-9; clone_size: NA; cdr3_aa: CASSIFGGALDIQYF; cdr3_nt: TGTGCCAGCAGCATATTTGGGGGGGCGCTGGACATTCAGTACTTC
d_call: TRBD2; j_call: TRBJ2-3; v_call: TRBV10-3; clone_size: NA; cdr3_aa: CAISEQRGGTDTQYF; cdr3_nt: TGTGCCATCAGTGAGCAGCGGGGGGGCACAGATACGCAGTATTTT
d_call: TRBD2; j_call: TRBJ2-1; v_call: TRBV18; clone_size: NA; cdr3_aa: CASSPPGLAGALYNEQFF; cdr3_nt: TGTGCCAGCTCACCACCAGGACTAGCGGGGGCTTTGTACAATGAGCAGTTCTTC